The 4 T cell receptor beta chains reported below all come from one sample, sequenced in a study of blood T cell repertoires in COVID-19 (dated by TCRdb to 2018 to 2020). Library generation was performed with the immunoSEQ multiplex PCR assay. Entries here come from immuneACCESS through TCRdb and include only in-frame sequences with V and J called. Some clones fail to appear in such tables; in the studies checked, an unresolved V gene covers under half of the shortfall, and the cause of the remainder is unknown. The sample includes hundreds of thousands of clones, with around 87% observed a single time. The top ten clonotypes cover about 1.6% of the sample. Input material: PBMCs or T cells enriched from blood (not recorded which). The receptors originated from a woman aged 45 to 65 who had recovered from COVID-19.

This chain joins TRBV7-2 and TRBJ2-2; no clear D. The V and J ends lost 1 base and 3 bases respectively, with 6 bases between them. Germline CDR1 SGHTA, CDR2 FQGNSA. There are 14 residues in the CDR3. CDR3 sequence reads: CASSLGSHTGELFF. The CDR3 DNA is TGTGCCAGCAGCTTAGGGAGTCACACCGGGGAGCTGTTTTTT.

The chain combines TRBV3-1 (or the pseudogene TRBV3-2) with TRBJ2-7, with a possible D match to TRBD1 (6 bases). V dropped 7 bases and J dropped 3 bases, with 16 bases sitting between them. CDR1 and CDR2 (germline): LGHDT, YNNKEL (reference sequence). This CDR3 contains 14 residues. CDR3 protein: CASTSHGTFYEQYF. In DNA, the CDR3 is TGTGCCAGCACCAGCCACGGGACATTCTACGAGCAGTACTTC.

This chain connects TRBV27 to TRBJ2-7; 10 bases align to TRBD1. The germline V gene has CDR1 MNHEY and CDR2 SMNVEV (reference sequence). This CDR3 region has 14 residues. The trim removed 4 bases at V and 5 bases at J, leaving 5 bases unmatched. The CDR3 nucleotides read TGTGCCAGCAGTTCCCGACAGGGGGCCAACGAGCAGTACTTC. The encoded protein is CASSSRQGANEQYF.

This chain uses TRBV5-4 with TRBJ1-1, with 8 bases matching TRBD1. V lost 4 bases, J lost 9 bases, and 5 bases stayed unmatched. Germline CDR1 and CDR2: SGHNT and YYREEE (reference sequence). CDR3 size: 12 residues. CDR3 coding DNA: TGTGCCAGCAGCCCGAGACAGGGGAAAGCTTTCTTT. This translates into CASSPRQGKAFF. Supplemented by reference TRBV5-4 and TRBJ1-1, the full variable domain reads ETGVTQSPTHLIKTRGQQVTLRCSSQSGHNTVSWYQQALGQGPQFIFQYYREEENGRGNFPPRFSGLQFPNYSSELNVNALELDDSALYLCASSPRQGKAFFGQGTRLTVV.